This T cell receptor beta chain was obtained from a study of T-cell reconstitution after alpha-beta-depleted transplantation in children. Study conclusions and caveats: The origin of high day-60 TCRbeta diversity in some patients lay in surviving recipient T cells and thymic progenitors. The study reportedly traced alpha-beta T cells about two months after transplant to several hundred expanded graft clones.

The CDR3 covers 14 residues. The ends were cut back, 3 bases at V and 0 bases at J, with 9 bases in the middle. CDR1 is MDHEN, CDR2 SYDVKM, per germline. Of note for this clonotype: What it binds is unknown.

For TCRbeta, the library was prepared with unique molecular identifiers. One entry per CDR3 protein results from TCRdb running MiXCR on the PCR reads. The sample consists of roughly 570,000 distinct CDR3 sequences, roughly a quarter of them appearing once. The TCR sequence derives from a boy younger than two with Wiskott-Aldrich syndrome, due to receive a stem cell transplant. The rearrangement links TRBV28 to TRBJ2-7; the D gene could be TRBD1 or TRBD2 (6 bases each). The starting material was PBMCs, obtained before TCRalphabeta/CD19-depleted stem cell transplant. This chain's CDR3 is CASSFGGLSYEQYF. CDR3 sequence (DNA): TGTGCCAGCAGTTTCGGGGGCCTCTCCTACGAGCAGTACTTC.